The next 4 T cell receptor beta chains were all read from a single sample in a study of OX40 agonist ivuxolimab in advanced cancers. The data were produced by immunoSEQ multiplex PCR, yet TCRdb's version contains in-frame clones alone and is incomplete. The data hold fewer than 80,000 clones, with 80% to 90% observed a single time. The sample consisted of CD4+ or CD8+ T cells sorted from blood, taken in a trial of the OX40 agonist ivuxolimab. The receptors derive from an adult with an advanced solid tumor such as melanoma, head and neck, liver or kidney cancer.

The chain links TRBV30 to TRBJ2-3; no firm D call. Trimming left V 6 bases short and J 0 bases short, with 7 bases between. In germline, CDR1 is GTSNPN, CDR2 SVGIG (reference sequence). CDR3 length: 12 amino acids. The CDR3 region has the DNA TGTGCCTGTGTCCCTAGCACAGATACGCAGTATTTT. As protein: CACVPSTDTQYF. Complete variable domain (other parts from reference TRBV30 and TRBJ2-3): SQTIHQWPATLVQPVGSPLSLECTVEGTSNPNLYWYRQAAGRGLQLLFYSVGIGQISSEVPQNLSASRPQDRQFILSSKKLLLSDSGFYLCACVPSTDTQYFGPGTRLTVL.

This chain links TRBV5-1 with TRBJ2-1; 11 bases agree with TRBD2. This CDR3 is 16 amino acids long. The V segment lost 2 bases and the J segment 8 bases; nucleotides outside the gene matches: 9. The germline V gene encodes CDR1 SGHRS and CDR2 YFSETQ. Here the CDR3 DNA reads TGCGCCAGCAGCTTAACTAGCGGGAGAGGGGTCTATGAGCAGTTCTTC. Protein sequence: CASSLTSGRGVYEQFF.

The chain carries TRBV5-4 and TRBJ2-3, with 9 bases aligning to TRBD2. CDR3 length: 16 amino acids. Germline assignment: CDR1 SGHNT and CDR2 YYREEE (reference sequence). With 0 bases clipped from V and 0 bases from J, the junction kept 2 bases outside the gene matches. The CDR3 protein is CASSLGLAGSTDTQYF. The CDR3 DNA is TGTGCCAGCAGCTTGGGTCTAGCGGGGAGCACAGATACGCAGTATTTT.

This sequence joins TRBV11-3 and TRBJ2-5; D is uncertain. Per the germline V gene, CDR1 is SGHNT and CDR2 is YENEEA. This CDR3 contains 13 residues. V lost 5 bases, J lost 4 bases, and 11 bases lay in between. The CDR3 DNA reads as TGTGCCAGCAGCCCTACGGGCGGAGAGACCCAGTACTTC. Protein: CASSPTGGETQYF. Drawing the rest from reference TRBV11-3 and TRBJ2-5, the complete variable domain is EAGVVQSPRYKIIEKKQPVAFWCNPISGHNTLYWYLQNLGQGPELLIRYENEEAVDDSQLPKDRFSAERLKGVDSTLKIQPAELGDSAVYLCASSPTGGETQYFGPGTRLLVL.